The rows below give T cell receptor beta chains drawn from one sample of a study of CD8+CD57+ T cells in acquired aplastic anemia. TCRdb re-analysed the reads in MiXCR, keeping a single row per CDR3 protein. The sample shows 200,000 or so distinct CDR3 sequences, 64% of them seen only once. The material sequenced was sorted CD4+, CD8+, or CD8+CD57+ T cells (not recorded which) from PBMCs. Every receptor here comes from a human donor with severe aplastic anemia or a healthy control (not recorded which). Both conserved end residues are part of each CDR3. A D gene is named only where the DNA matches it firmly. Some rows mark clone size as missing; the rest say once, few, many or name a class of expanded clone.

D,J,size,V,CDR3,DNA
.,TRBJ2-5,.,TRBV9,CASSVGGWETQYF,TGTGCCAGCAGCGTAGGGGGGTGGGAGACCCAGTACTTC
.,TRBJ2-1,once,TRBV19,CASSPPEGVLYNEQFF,TGTGCCAGTAGTCCGCCGGAGGGCGTCCTTTACAATGAGCAGTTCTTC
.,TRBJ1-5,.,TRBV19,CASSSGTISYEQPQHF,TGTGCCAGTAGTTCCGGGACAATCTCCTACGAGCAGCCCCAGCATTTT
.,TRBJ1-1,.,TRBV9,CASSVQLSNTEAFF,TGTGCCAGCAGCGTCCAACTTTCGAACACTGAAGCTTTCTTT
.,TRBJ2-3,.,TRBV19,CASSELASSQYF,TGTGCCAGCTCAGAACTGGCTAGCTCTCAGTATTTT
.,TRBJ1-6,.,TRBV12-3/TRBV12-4,CASSFIAGHNSPLHF,TGTGCCAGCAGCTTTATAGCGGGCCATAATTCACCCCTCCACTTT
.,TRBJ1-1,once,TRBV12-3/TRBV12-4,CASNLGGSEAFF,TGTGCCAGCAACTTGGGGGGGTCTGAAGCTTTCTTT
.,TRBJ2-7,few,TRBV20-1,CSVVGDYEQYF,TGCAGCGTTGTGGGAGATTACGAGCAGTACTTC
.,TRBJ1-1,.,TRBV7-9,CASSHGRNEAFF,TGTGCCAGCAGCCACGGACGGAATGAAGCTTTCTTT
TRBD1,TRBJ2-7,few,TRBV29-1,CSVAWTGNYEQYF,TGCAGCGTTGCCTGGACAGGGAACTACGAGCAGTACTTC
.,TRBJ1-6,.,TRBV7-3,CASRYGTADNSPLHF,TGTGCCAGCAGATATGGGACCGCCGATAATTCACCCCTCCACTTT
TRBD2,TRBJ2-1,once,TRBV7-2,CASSVGLAGAESSYNEQFF,TGTGCCAGCAGCGTAGGACTAGCGGGGGCCGAGAGCTCCTACAATGAGCAGTTCTTC
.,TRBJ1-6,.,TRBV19,CASSIDGGGGSPLHF,TGTGCCAGTAGTATAGATGGGGGAGGAGGATCACCCCTCCACTTT
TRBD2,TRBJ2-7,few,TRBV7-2,CASSFMLADEQYF,TGTGCCAGCAGCTTTATGCTAGCGGACGAGCAGTACTTC
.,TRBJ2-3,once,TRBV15,CASSLDKDQYF,TGTGCCAGCAGCTTAGATAAAGATCAGTATTTT
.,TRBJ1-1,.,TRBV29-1,CSVRQEGLVTEAFF,TGCAGCGTCCGTCAGGAAGGGTTGGTGACTGAAGCTTTCTTT
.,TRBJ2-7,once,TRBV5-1,CASSPTYGSYEQYF,TGTGCCAGCAGCCCGACTTACGGTTCCTACGAGCAGTACTTC
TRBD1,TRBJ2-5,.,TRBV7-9,CASSFSGQGVGETQYF,TGTGCCAGCAGCTTTTCGGGACAGGGGGTAGGAGAGACCCAGTACTTC
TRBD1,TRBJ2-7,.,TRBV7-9,CASSELTGIGTGEQYF,TGTGCCAGCAGTGAATTGACAGGGATAGGAACCGGCGAGCAGTACTTC
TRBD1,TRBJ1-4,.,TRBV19,CASSIGAGGLEEKLFF,TGTGCCAGTAGTATAGGGGCAGGGGGATTGGAGGAAAAACTGTTTTTT
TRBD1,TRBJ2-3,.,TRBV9,CASSRTGGDGDTQYF,TGTGCCAGCAGCCGGACAGGGGGCGATGGAGATACGCAGTATTTT
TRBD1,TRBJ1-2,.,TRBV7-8,CASSPMQRQGPEIGYGYTF,TGTGCCAGCAGCCCCATGCAAAGACAGGGTCCCGAAATAGGGTATGGCTACACCTTC
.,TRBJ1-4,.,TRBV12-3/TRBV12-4,CASRGDEKLFF,TGTGCCAGCAGAGGAGATGAAAAACTGTTTTTT
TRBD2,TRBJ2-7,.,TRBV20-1,CSATASGTYEQYF,TGCAGTGCTACAGCTAGCGGGACCTACGAGCAGTACTTC
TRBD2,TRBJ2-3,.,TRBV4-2,CASSQQAGGLGTDTQYF,TGTGCCAGCAGCCAACAAGCGGGAGGTCTGGGCACAGATACGCAGTATTTT
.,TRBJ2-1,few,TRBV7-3,CASSPGWGNEQFF,TGTGCCAGCAGCCCCGGCTGGGGCAATGAGCAGTTCTTC
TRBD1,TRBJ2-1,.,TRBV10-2,CASSPGQGSAVNEQFF,TGCGCCAGCAGTCCCGGACAGGGTTCCGCCGTCAATGAGCAGTTCTTC
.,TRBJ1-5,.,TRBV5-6,CASSLASDQPQHF,TGTGCCAGCAGCTTGGCATCCGATCAGCCCCAGCATTTT
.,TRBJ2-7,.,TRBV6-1,CASSEAGSYEQYF,TGTGCCAGCAGTGAAGCGGGGTCCTACGAGCAGTACTTC
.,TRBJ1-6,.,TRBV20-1,CSASRTGYNSPLHF,TGCAGTGCTAGCAGGACGGGTTATAATTCACCCCTCCACTTT
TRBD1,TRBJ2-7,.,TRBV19,CASSIVGTVKSSYEQYF,TGTGCCAGTAGTATAGTGGGGACAGTTAAATCCTCCTACGAGCAGTACTTC
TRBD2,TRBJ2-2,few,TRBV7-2,CASSLYARLANGELFF,TGTGCCAGCAGCTTATATGCCCGACTAGCTAACGGGGAGCTGTTTTTT
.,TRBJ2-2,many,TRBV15,CATSRERGLVGELFF,TGTGCCACCAGCAGAGAGCGGGGGCTGGTCGGGGAGCTGTTTTTT
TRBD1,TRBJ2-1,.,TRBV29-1,CSASDRAYNEQFF,TGCAGCGCCTCGGACAGGGCCTACAATGAGCAGTTCTTC
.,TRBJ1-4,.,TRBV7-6,CASSLQIATNEKLFF,TGTGCCAGCAGCCTCCAGATAGCAACTAATGAAAAACTGTTTTTT
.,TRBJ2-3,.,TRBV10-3,CASSLVTGLRTDTQYF,TGTGCCAGCAGCTTAGTCACAGGCCTACGCACAGATACGCAGTATTTT
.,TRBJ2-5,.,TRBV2,CASSSLGEETQYF,TGTGCCAGCAGTTCCTTGGGGGAGGAGACCCAGTACTTC
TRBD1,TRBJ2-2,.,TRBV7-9,CASSPRTGVRAGELFF,TGTGCCAGCAGCCCACGGACAGGGGTACGAGCCGGGGAGCTGTTTTTT
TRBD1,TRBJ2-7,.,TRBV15,CATRTGVAYEQYF,TGTGCCACCCGGACAGGGGTTGCCTACGAGCAGTACTTC
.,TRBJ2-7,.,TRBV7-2,CASSLIGGPTYEQYF,TGTGCCAGCAGCTTAATTGGCGGCCCCACCTACGAGCAGTACTTC
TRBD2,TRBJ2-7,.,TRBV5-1,CASSLVGLADHPYEQYF,TGCGCCAGCAGCCTTGTGGGACTAGCGGACCACCCCTACGAGCAGTACTTC
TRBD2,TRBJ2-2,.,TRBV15,CATSSYGTSPPPGELFF,TGTGCCACCAGCAGTTATGGGACTAGCCCTCCCCCCGGGGAGCTGTTTTTT
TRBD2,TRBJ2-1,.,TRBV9,CASSVAGTSGNINEQFF,TGTGCCAGCAGCGTAGCAGGGACTAGCGGGAATATAAATGAGCAGTTCTTC
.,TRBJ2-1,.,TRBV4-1,CASSQGARTLQFF,TGCGCCAGCAGCCAAGGGGCCAGGACACTCCAGTTCTTC
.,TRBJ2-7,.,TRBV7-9,CASSRTDTYEQYF,TGTGCCAGCAGCCGTACTGATACCTACGAGCAGTACTTC
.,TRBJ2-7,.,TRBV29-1,CSVVGAYEQYF,TGCAGCGTTGTGGGGGCCTACGAGCAGTACTTC
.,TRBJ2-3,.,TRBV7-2,CASSLGMNRVADTQYF,TGTGCCAGCAGCTTAGGAATGAATAGGGTAGCGGATACGCAGTATTTT
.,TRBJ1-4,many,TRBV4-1,CASTLGRGNEKLFF,TGCGCCAGCACCCTCGGACGCGGTAATGAAAAACTGTTTTTT
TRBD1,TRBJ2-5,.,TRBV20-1,CSAGTVFETQYF,TGCAGTGCTGGGACAGTATTCGAGACCCAGTACTTC
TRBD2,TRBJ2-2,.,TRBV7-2,CASRAITSGRARGELFF,TGTGCCAGCAGAGCGATTACTAGCGGGAGGGCCAGGGGGGAGCTGTTTTTT
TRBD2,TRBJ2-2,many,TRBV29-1,CSVPDTVRAGGPGTGELFF,TGCAGCGTCCCGGATACGGTTCGGGCGGGGGGGCCGGGCACCGGGGAGCTGTTTTTT
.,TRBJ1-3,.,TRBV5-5,CASRLRGSSGNTIYF,TGTGCCAGCAGGCTGAGGGGAAGCTCTGGAAACACCATATATTTT
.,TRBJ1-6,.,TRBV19,CASSRSSGRKHNGSPLHF,TGTGCCAGTAGTAGATCCTCCGGACGGAAGCATAATGGTTCACCCCTCCACTTT
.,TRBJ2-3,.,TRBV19,CASSKTASTDTQYF,TGTGCCAGTAGTAAAACGGCTAGCACAGATACGCAGTATTTT
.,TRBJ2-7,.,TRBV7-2,CASRARTAVYEQYF,TGTGCCAGCAGAGCAAGGACAGCCGTCTACGAGCAGTACTTC
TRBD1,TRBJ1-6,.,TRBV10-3,CAIKEGQNNSPLHF,TGTGCCATCAAAGAGGGACAGAATAATTCACCCCTCCACTTT
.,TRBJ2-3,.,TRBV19,CATKEAGFGSTDTQYF,TGTGCCACCAAAGAGGCAGGATTTGGTAGCACAGATACGCAGTATTTT
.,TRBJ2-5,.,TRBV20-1,CSASHLRRETQYF,TGCAGTGCTAGTCACCTCCGTCGGGAGACCCAGTACTTC